Listed here are 19 T cell receptor beta chains from one sample, sequenced in a study of post-analysis software for immune sequencing data. General study points: Patients used about 5 TRBV segments, including TRBV5-6, TRBV5-1 and TRBV20-1, more often than controls.

Researchers reported that TCR beta cDNA libraries carried unique molecular identifiers. TCRdb reprocessed the PCR reads with MiXCR, giving one entry per CDR3 protein. The sample has hundreds of thousands of distinct CDR3 sequences; less than 35% are singletons. These TCRs are of unknown antigen specificity. Sequencing input: blood. The receptors were gathered from a girl between 10 and 17 years old with multiple sclerosis.

The chain has TRBV27 and TRBJ2-3; D perhaps matches TRBD2 (5 bases). V was shortened by 5 bases and J by 6 bases, with 18 bases between the two germline ends. CDR3 length: 15 residues. The germline V gene encodes CDR1 MNHEY and CDR2 SMNVEV (reference sequence). CDR3: CASSIGIPTPDTQYF. CDR3 in DNA: TGTGCCAGCAGTATCGGGATTCCCACCCCCGATACGCAGTATTTT.

The rearrangement uses TRBV27 and TRBJ1-5; tentatively, D is TRBD1 (5 bases). V lost 6 bases and J lost 4, with 13 bases in between. From germline, CDR1 is MNHEY and CDR2 SMNVEV (reference sequence). This CDR3 region has 14 residues. The CDR3 DNA is TGTGCCAGCAGGGAGGGGTATGGTAATCAGCCCCAGCATTTT. Amino acids: CASREGYGNQPQHF.

The rearrangement joins TRBV7-2 to TRBJ2-3; TRBD2 matches 13 bases. V was clipped by 2 bases and J by 1 base; unmatched bases: 9. The CDR3 has 19 residues. Germline-derived CDR1 and CDR2 are SGHTA and FQGNSA. The DNA for the CDR3 is TGTGCCAGCAGCTTAATCCCCACTAGCGGGGGGGCCGGCACAGATACGCAGTATTTT. Translation: CASSLIPTSGGAGTDTQYF.

This clonotype showed up just a few times. CDR3 residues: CSASSGAYYNEQFF. For the CDR3, the DNA is TGCAGTGCTAGTTCGGGGGCTTACTACAATGAGCAGTTCTTC. The genes are TRBV20-1 and TRBJ2-1; D is tentatively TRBD1 or TRBD2 (6 bases each). The CDR3 totals 14 residues. The germline gives CDR1 DFQATT, CDR2 SNEGSKA (reference sequence). V was cut by 3 bases and J by 3 bases, with 12 bases left in between.

A few counts support this clonotype. The genes are TRBV15 and TRBJ2-3, with 9 bases lining up with TRBD2. V shed 4 bases and J 1 base; nucleotides not matched to a gene: 3. Germline CDR1 LNHNV, CDR2 YYDKDF (reference sequence). The CDR3 covers 15 residues. The CDR3 here is CATSMGGRGTDTQYF. The CDR3 nucleotides are TGTGCCACCAGCATGGGCGGGAGGGGCACAGATACGCAGTATTTT. The full variable domain, its missing parts supplied by reference TRBV15 and TRBJ2-3, is DAMVIQNPRYQVTQFGKPVTLSCSQTLNHNVMYWYQQKSSQAPKLLFHYYDKDFNNEADTPDNFQSRRPNTSFCFLDIRSPGLGDTAMYLCATSMGGRGTDTQYFGPGTRLTVL.

For this clonotype: A much larger clone sits a single nucleotide away, making a read error possible. The J gene is TRBJ2-5, the V gene TRBV7-2; a possible D gene is TRBD1 (5 bases). Germline-derived CDR1 and CDR2 are SGHTA and FQGNSA. This CDR3 spans 13 amino acids. CDR3 sequence: CAGSLARAETQYF. CDR3 bases: TGTGCCGGCAGCTTAGCCAGGGCAGAGACCCAGTACTTC.

A word on this clonotype: An end of the junction does not agree with germline; a read error may underlie this. The rearrangement links TRBV29-1 to TRBJ2-3; 11 nucleotides match TRBD2. The CDR3 runs to 15 residues. Germline lookup yields CDR1 SQVTM and CDR2 ANQGSEA. CDR3 residues: CSVAGTSGPTDTRYF. DNA for the CDR3: TGCAGCGTTGCCGGGACTAGCGGCCCCACAGATACGCGGTATTTT.

This CDR3 is CATAISNQPQHF. The CDR3 DNA is TGTGCCACCGCAATTAGCAATCAGCCCCAGCATTTT. The genes are TRBV6-1 and TRBJ1-5; no firm D call. Germline V lookup: CDR1 MNHNS, CDR2 SASEGT. CDR3 length equals 12 residues. Trimming left V 10 bases short and J 0 bases short, with 7 bases between.

The chain recombines TRBV20-1 with TRBJ1-5, with TRBD1 matching over 7 bases. In germline, CDR1 is DFQATT, CDR2 SNEGSKA (reference sequence). CDR3 length: 14 residues. Trimming cost V 5 bases and J 2 bases; bases outside gene matches: 6. This CDR3 is CSAQTGFGNQPQHF. The CDR3 nucleotides read TGCAGTGCTCAGACAGGGTTTGGCAATCAGCCCCAGCATTTT.

The V and J genes are TRBV6-1 and TRBJ2-5, with a possible D match to TRBD1 (5 bases). The J call may not be correct, given that the DNA end is closer to TRBJ2-7. CDR3 length: 14 residues. Per germline, CDR1 MNHNS and CDR2 SASEGT. The CDR3 bases are TGTGCCAGCAGTGAATGGGGCAGGAGCTACGAGCAGTACTTC. It encodes CASSEWGRSYEQYF.

This clonotype was counted only a few times. This chain connects TRBV7-2 to TRBJ2-1; weak D call: TRBD1 (6 bases). V was trimmed by 3 bases and J by 8 bases, leaving 17 bases between them. Germline lookup yields CDR1 SGHTA and CDR2 FQGNSA. The CDR3 is made up of 15 amino acids. The DNA of the CDR3 is TGTGCCAGCAGCTTGGGGGCCTTCGCACCCGATGAGCAGTTCTTC. Translation gives CASSLGAFAPDEQFF.

This clonotype has just a few counts. The chain carries TRBV20-1 and TRBJ2-1; D remains ambiguous. Trimming cost V 1 base and J 0 bases, with 16 bases left between them. Germline CDR1 reads DFQATT; CDR2 reads SNEGSKA (reference sequence). This CDR3 is 17 amino acids long. The CDR3: CSARARTGLGSYNEQFF. The CDR3 nucleotides read TGCAGTGCTAGAGCGCGAACCGGGCTAGGCTCCTACAATGAGCAGTTCTTC.

V gene TRBV20-1 combines with J gene TRBJ2-1, with D hard to call. With 3 bases removed from V and 7 bases from J, the gap between germline ends came to 10 bases. Germline V gives CDR1 DFQATT, CDR2 SNEGSKA (reference sequence). This CDR3 region has 12 residues. The CDR3 protein is CSARRYENEQFF. The CDR3 coding sequence is TGCAGTGCTAGGAGGTACGAGAATGAGCAGTTCTTC.

This clonotype was seen a few times. The chain has TRBV6-1 and TRBJ1-2; D possibly corresponds to TRBD1 (5 bases). Per germline, CDR1 MNHNS and CDR2 SASEGT. Trimming cost V 11 bases and J 4 bases, with 14 bases left between them. CDR3 length: 12 residues. The DNA of the CDR3 is TGTGCCGCAGGGTTGGGTCCCTATGGCTACACCTTC. As protein: CAAGLGPYGYTF.

This chain links TRBV20-1 with TRBJ2-5; 8 bases are a match to TRBD1. J lost 0 bases, V lost 5 bases, and 14 bases had no gene match. The CDR3 has 17 amino acids. Germline V gene sequence: CDR1 DFQATT, CDR2 SNEGSKA (reference sequence). This CDR3 reads CSAESYMGQADQETQYF. The CDR3 DNA reads TGCAGTGCTGAGTCCTATATGGGACAGGCTGACCAAGAGACCCAGTACTTC.

This clonotype was seen a handful of times. The V call is TRBV20-1, the J call TRBJ2-7; 7 bases map to TRBD2. The V segment lost 0 bases and the J segment 0 bases; nucleotides outside the gene matches: 8. This CDR3 is 16 amino acids long. Germline CDR1 and CDR2: DFQATT and SNEGSKA (reference sequence). The DNA of the CDR3 is TGCAGTGCTAGAGATTCTCCGGGGAGGGGCTCCTACGAGCAGTACTTC. It yields the protein CSARDSPGRGSYEQYF.

The chain has TRBV6-5 and TRBJ2-5; 7 bases fit TRBD2. The germline V gene encodes CDR1 MNHEY and CDR2 SVGAGI. The junction had 11 bases not matched to a gene; V was cut back by 2 bases and J by 11 bases. The CDR3 covers 14 residues. DNA for the CDR3: TGTGCCAGCAGTTACGGGGCTAGCGGCGGGGAGCAGTACTTC. This sequence encodes CASSYGASGGEQYF.

This chain joins TRBV2 and TRBJ2-1; D unresolved. The V end lost 7 bases, the J end lost 2 bases, and 30 bases lay between the germline ends. CDR3 length: 20 amino acids. The germline V gene encodes CDR1 SNHLY and CDR2 FYNNEI. The CDR3 bases are TGTGCCAGCAATCCAGACCCGGCCGGTATCAGCCCCAGAACCTACAATGAGCAGTTCTTC. Translated: CASNPDPAGISPRTYNEQFF.

The chain recombines TRBV7-6 with TRBJ1-1; D remains unclear. Between the trimmed V and J ends, which lost 5 bases and 1 base, there was a span of 8 bases. Germline loops: CDR1 SGHVS, CDR2 FNYEAQ. The CDR3 is made up of 13 amino acids. This CDR3 reads CASSAGGNTEAFF. The CDR3 DNA reads TGTGCCAGCAGCGCCGGAGGGAACACTGAAGCTTTCTTT.